This T cell receptor beta chain derives from a study of blood T cell repertoires in COVID-19. Study-level background: T cells, B-cell-depleted T cells, or PBMCs supplied cDNA or gDNA.

The CDR3 is made up of 17 amino acids. The germline CDR1 and CDR2 sequences are ENHRY and SYGVKD. The V gene lost 0 bases and the J gene lost 1 base, with 14 bases spanning the gap. In the authors' workflow: From reference gene primer amplification, estimates of nucleated cell counts were derived. TCRdb's table, derived via immunoSEQ multiplex PCR, lists solely in-frame clones and lacks some. The V and J calls and the clone size are those of that table, but D and trimming were determined from the DNA. The data hold about 70,000 clones, with around 88% observed a single time. This clonotype was obtained from an elderly woman with acute or convalescent COVID-19. Source material: peripheral blood. The chain combines TRBV10-3 with TRBJ2-3; a possible D gene is TRBD2 (6 bases). CDR3 sequence (DNA): TGTGCCATCAGTGAGTCGATCGGCTGGGGGGGCACAGATACGCAGTATTTT. This codes for CAISESIGWGGTDTQYF.